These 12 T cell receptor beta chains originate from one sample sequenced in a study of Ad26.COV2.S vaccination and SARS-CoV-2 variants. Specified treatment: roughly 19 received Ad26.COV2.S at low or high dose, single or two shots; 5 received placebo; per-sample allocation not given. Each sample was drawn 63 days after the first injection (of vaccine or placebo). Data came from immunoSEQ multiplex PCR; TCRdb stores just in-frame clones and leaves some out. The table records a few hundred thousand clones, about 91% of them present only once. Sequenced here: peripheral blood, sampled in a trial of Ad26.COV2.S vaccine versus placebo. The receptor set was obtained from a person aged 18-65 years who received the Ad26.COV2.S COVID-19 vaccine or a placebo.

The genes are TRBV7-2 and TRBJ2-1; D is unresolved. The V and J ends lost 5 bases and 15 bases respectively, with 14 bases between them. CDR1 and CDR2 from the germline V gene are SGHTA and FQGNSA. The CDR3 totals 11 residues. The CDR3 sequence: CASSDRTVWFF. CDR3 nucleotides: TGTGCCAGCAGCGACCGAACTGTATGGTTCTTC.

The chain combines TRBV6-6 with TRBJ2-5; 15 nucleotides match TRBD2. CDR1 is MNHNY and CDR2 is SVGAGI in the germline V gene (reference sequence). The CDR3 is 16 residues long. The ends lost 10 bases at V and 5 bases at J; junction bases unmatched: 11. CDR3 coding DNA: TGTGCCACGGGACTAGCGGGAGGTCCGGAGGAGGAGACCCAGTACTTC. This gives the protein CATGLAGGPEEETQYF.

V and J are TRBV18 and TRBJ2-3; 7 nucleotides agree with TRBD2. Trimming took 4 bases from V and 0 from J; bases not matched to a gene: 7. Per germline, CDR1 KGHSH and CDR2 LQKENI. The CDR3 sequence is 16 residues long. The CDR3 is CASSRETSRSTDTQYF. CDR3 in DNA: TGTGCCAGCTCACGGGAGACTAGCAGAAGCACAGATACGCAGTATTTT.

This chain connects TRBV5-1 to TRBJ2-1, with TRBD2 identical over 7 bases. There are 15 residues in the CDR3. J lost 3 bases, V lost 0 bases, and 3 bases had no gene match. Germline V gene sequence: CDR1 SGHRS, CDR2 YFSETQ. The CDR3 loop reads CASSLAGGGYNEQFF. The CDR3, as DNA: TGCGCCAGCAGCTTGGCCGGCGGGGGCTACAATGAGCAGTTCTTC.

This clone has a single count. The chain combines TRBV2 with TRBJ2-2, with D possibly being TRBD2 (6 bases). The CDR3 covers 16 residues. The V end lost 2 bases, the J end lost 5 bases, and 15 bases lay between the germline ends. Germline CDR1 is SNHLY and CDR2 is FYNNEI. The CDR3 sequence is CASSEFSSERTGELFF. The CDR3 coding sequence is TGTGCCAGCAGTGAATTTTCTAGCGAGAGAACCGGGGAGCTGTTTTTT.

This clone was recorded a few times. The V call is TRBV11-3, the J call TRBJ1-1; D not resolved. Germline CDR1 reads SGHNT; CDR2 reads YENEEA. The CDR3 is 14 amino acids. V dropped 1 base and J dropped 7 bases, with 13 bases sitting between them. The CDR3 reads CASSLGVGQYEAFF. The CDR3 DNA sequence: TGTGCCAGCAGCTTAGGGGTTGGGCAGTATGAAGCTTTCTTT. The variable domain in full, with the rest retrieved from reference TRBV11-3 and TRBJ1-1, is EAGVVQSPRYKIIEKKQPVAFWCNPISGHNTLYWYLQNLGQGPELLIRYENEEAVDDSQLPKDRFSAERLKGVDSTLKIQPAELGDSAVYLCASSLGVGQYEAFFGQGTRLTVV.

The CDR3 here is CASSLPLVGYRSEQFF. Written as DNA, the CDR3 is TGTGCCAGCAGTTTGCCCCTAGTGGGTTACAGGTCGGAGCAGTTCTTC. J is TRBJ2-1 and V is TRBV28; D may be TRBD1 (5 bases). This CDR3 comprises 16 residues. The V end was cut by 3 bases, the J end by 10 bases, with 22 bases between. Germline V gene lookup returns CDR1 MDHEN and CDR2 SYDVKM.

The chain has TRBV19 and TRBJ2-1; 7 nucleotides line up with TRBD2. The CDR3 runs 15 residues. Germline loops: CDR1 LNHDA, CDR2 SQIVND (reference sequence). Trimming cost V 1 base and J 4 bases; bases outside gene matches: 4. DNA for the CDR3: TGTGCCAGTAGTATAGGGACTAGGGGTTACAATGAGCAGTTCTTC. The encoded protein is CASSIGTRGYNEQFF.

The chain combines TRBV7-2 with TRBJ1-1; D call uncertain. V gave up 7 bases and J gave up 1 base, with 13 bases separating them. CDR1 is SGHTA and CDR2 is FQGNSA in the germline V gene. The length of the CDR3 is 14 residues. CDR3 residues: CASKLGRGNTEAFF. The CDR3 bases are TGTGCCAGCAAACTTGGGCGGGGGAACACTGAAGCTTTCTTT.

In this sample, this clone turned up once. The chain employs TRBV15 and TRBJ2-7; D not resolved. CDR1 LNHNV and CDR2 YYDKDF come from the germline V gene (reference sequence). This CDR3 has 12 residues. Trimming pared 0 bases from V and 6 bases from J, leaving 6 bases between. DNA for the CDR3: TGTGCCACCAGCAGAGAGTCCGGCGAGCAGTACTTC. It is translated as CATSRESGEQYF.

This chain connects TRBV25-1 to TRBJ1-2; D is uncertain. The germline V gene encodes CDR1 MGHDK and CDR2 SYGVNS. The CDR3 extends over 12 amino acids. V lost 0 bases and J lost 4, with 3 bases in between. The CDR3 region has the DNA TGTGCCAGCAGTGAATACAGCTATGGCTACACCTTC. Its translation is CASSEYSYGYTF.

Here the CDR3 DNA reads TGCGCCAGCGGTACTAGCGGGAGCTACGAGCAGTACTTC. It codes for CASGTSGSYEQYF. The J gene is TRBJ2-7, the V gene TRBV10-2, with TRBD2 identical over 11 bases. Germline trimming cut 8 bases from V and 3 bases from J; bases unmatched to any gene: 3. Germline V gene sequence: CDR1 WSHSY, CDR2 SAAADI. There are 13 residues in the CDR3.